The present entry profiles one T cell receptor (beta chain) with its context. It has no known antigen specificity. The data are from a study of T cells expressing NK-cell markers (dated by TCRdb to 2020 to 2021). Background on the whole study: In sorted CD3+CD56+NKG2C+, CD3+CD56+NKG2C- and CD3+CD56-NKG2C+ T-cell subsets from 8 or 9 donors, TCR beta-chain repertoires were profiled. Among the eight sequenced donors, only one was HCMV-seronegative, while the other seven were HCMV-seropositive. All eight donors whose samples were sequenced were randomly selected healthy volunteers, three of them men and five women. Sequencing of the libraries produced 2 x 150 bp reads on Illumina HiSeq 2000/2500, MiSeq or NextSeq.

To determine HCMV serostatus, a commercial ELISA kit was used to detect HCMV-specific IgG in serum. Ficoll density gradient centrifugation was used to isolate peripheral blood mononuclear cells from blood. What the authors observed across the whole study: Those dominant clonotypes were again the most abundant among CD3+CD56-NKG2C+ cells in a few donors, at about 28.3-60.1%. Whether the expanded NKG2C-expressing T cell clones were specific for HCMV antigens was left unclear. For roughly six donors, the dominant CD3+CD56+NKG2C+ clonotypes were among the top 10 CD8+ clonotypes and accounted for roughly 1.0-7.5% of CD8+ T cells.

The cysteine opens and the phenylalanine closes a CDR3 of 13 amino acids. DNA is not recorded here. CDR1 and CDR2 (SGHTA, FQGTGA) derive from the germline V gene. The reads were generated on an Illumina HiSeq 2000. TCR beta cDNA libraries were prepared using 5'RACE template switching, which introduced a universal primer site and unique molecular identifiers. cDNA synthesis was primed from the TCR beta constant segment, followed by two successive PCR amplification steps. Per the original workflow: Reads were demultiplexed and grouped by UMI with MIGEC, and clonotypes were assembled and quantified with MiTCR. To remove erroneous sequences, TCR cDNA sequences were retained only when supported by two or more reads. The tcR package was used for downstream repertoire analysis, and clonotypes were matched between fractions using CDR3 nucleotide sequence together with V segment. VDJmatch was used to annotate antigen specificity against VDJdb, with one amino acid substitution in CDR3 permitted. TCRdb reprocessed the reads and assigns one entry to each CDR3 protein sequence, leaving out DNA. In this record, the V and J calls reflect TCRdb's handling and not the investigators' own analysis. In this sample's table one finds roughly 300,000 distinct CDR3 sequences. The ten largest clones add up to 4% to 5% of the sample.

Sequencing was carried out using blood T cells: a sorted CD56 or NKG2C T cell subset, CD4+ or CD8+ T cells, or bulk PBMC T cells (not recorded which). The sequence is built from TRBV7-3 and TRBJ1-1. The receptor was isolated from a woman aged 18 to 75 in good health. The encoded CDR3 is CASSQTERTEAFF.